The 20 T cell receptor beta chains below were found in one sample sequenced in a study of blood T cell repertoires in COVID-19. Repertoires were generated with immunoSEQ multiplex PCR, while TCRdb's copy carries only in-frame clones and drops some. Of about 190,000 clones listed, about nine tenths are singletons. The sequenced sample consisted of peripheral blood. These TCRs come from a man aged 35-49 years with acute or convalescent COVID-19.

The table lists this clone with a count of one. The chain has TRBV5-1 and TRBJ1-3; 9 bases line up with TRBD1. This CDR3 is 15 amino acids long. Germline CDR1 SGHRS, CDR2 YFSETQ. With 4 bases clipped from V and 3 bases from J, the junction kept 5 bases outside the gene matches. The CDR3 is CASSPRTGDGNTIYF. The CDR3 DNA sequence: TGCGCCAGCAGCCCCAGGACAGGGGATGGAAACACCATATATTTT.

V is TRBV2 and J is TRBJ1-2, with TRBD1 matching 8 bases. V trimming: 8 bases; J trimming: 1 base; junction bases outside the gene matches: 9. The CDR3 runs 15 residues. The germline V gene has CDR1 SNHLY and CDR2 FYNNEI. CDR3 region: CASGAGQGSNYGYTF. In nucleotides, the CDR3 is TGTGCCAGCGGGGCCGGACAGGGAAGTAACTATGGCTACACCTTC.

The chain links TRBV4-3 to TRBJ1-1; D is unclear. CDR1 is LGHNA and CDR2 is YSLEER in the germline V gene. The CDR3 covers 14 residues. The V end lost 0 bases, the J end lost 6 bases, and 11 bases lay between the germline ends. The CDR3 reads CASSQDPRWPEAFF. Here the CDR3 DNA reads TGCGCCAGCAGCCAAGATCCGAGGTGGCCTGAAGCTTTCTTT.

The rearrangement uses TRBV5-1 and TRBJ2-7, with 7 bases lining up with TRBD1. Germline loops: CDR1 SGHRS, CDR2 YFSETQ. The CDR3 has 15 residues. The ends lost 0 bases at V and 6 bases at J; junction bases unmatched: 9. CDR3 sequence (DNA): TGCGCCAGCAGCTTGGGGACAGGCCAATGGGGCGAGCAGTACTTC. Translating it yields CASSLGTGQWGEQYF.

The chain has TRBV7-9 and TRBJ1-4; D is perhaps TRBD1 (5 bases). Trimming cost V 1 base and J 5 bases, with 11 bases left between them. Per germline, CDR1 SEHNR and CDR2 FQNEAQ (reference sequence). The CDR3 has 15 residues. CDR3 loop: CASSLGDSYNEKLFF. DNA for the CDR3: TGTGCCAGCAGCTTAGGTGACAGCTACAATGAAAAACTGTTTTTT.

The rearrangement uses TRBV2 and TRBJ2-3; no definite D call. The CDR3 is 13 residues long. Between the trimmed V and J ends, which lost 3 bases and 6 bases, there was a span of 10 bases. Germline loops: CDR1 SNHLY, CDR2 FYNNEI. The CDR3 loop reads CASSDRSADTQYF. The CDR3 DNA reads TGTGCCAGCAGTGACAGGTCGGCGGATACGCAGTATTTT.

This chain joins TRBV9 and TRBJ1-6, with 9 bases identical to TRBD1. Germline V gene lookup returns CDR1 SGDLS and CDR2 YYNGEE. The CDR3 extends over 15 amino acids. J gave up 9 bases and V 4 bases, and 8 bases lay outside the gene matches. The CDR3 nucleotides are TGTGCCAGCAGCCCAAAAACAGGGGGCAGTTCACCCCTCCACTTT. Translated, it gives CASSPKTGGSSPLHF.

Comment on this clone: The junction departs from germline at one end; a sequencing error may be responsible. The chain couples TRBV6-5 to TRBJ1-3, with D perhaps TRBD1 (5 bases). This CDR3 spans 16 amino acids. CDR1 and CDR2 from the germline V gene are MNHEY and SVGAGI. This CDR3 is CASGYNLGASGNTIYF. In DNA form, the CDR3 reads TGTGCCAGCGGTTACAACCTAGGGGCTTCTGGAAACACCATATATTTT.

The chain is built from TRBV9 and TRBJ2-3, with a possible D match to TRBD2 (6 bases). CDR1 is SGDLS, CDR2 YYNGEE, per germline. V was pared by 3 bases and J by 8 bases, with 10 bases between. The CDR3 has 12 amino acids. The DNA of the CDR3 is TGTGCCAGCAGCGGCCCCGGGGGTACGCAGTATTTT. This codes for CASSGPGGTQYF.

This chain links TRBV5-1 with TRBJ1-2; TRBD1 aligns across 10 bases. The CDR3 extends over 16 amino acids. Looked up from germline, CDR1 is SGHRS and CDR2 is YFSETQ. The J segment lost 1 base and the V segment lost 0 bases, leaving 3 bases of the junction unmatched. CDR3 in amino acids: CASSLDGTGVNYGYTF. The DNA for the CDR3 is TGCGCCAGCAGCTTGGACGGGACAGGGGTTAACTATGGCTACACCTTC.

This clone appeared many times. The chain combines TRBV25-1 with TRBJ1-1; maybe TRBD1 (6 bases). Trimming took 9 bases from V and 4 from J, leaving 15 bases between them. This CDR3 is 13 amino acids long. Germline loops: CDR1 MGHDK, CDR2 SYGVNS. The chain's CDR3 is CASTGGAGTEAFF. As DNA, the CDR3 is TGTGCCAGTACGGGGGGCGCGGGCACTGAAGCTTTCTTT.

This chain links TRBV7-8 with TRBJ2-2; the D gene is possibly TRBD1 (6 bases). V lost 3 bases and J 2 bases, leaving 10 bases between the germline ends. This CDR3 is 15 amino acids long. Looked up from germline, CDR1 is SGHVS and CDR2 is FQNEAQ. The CDR3: CASSLPTGNTGELFF. CDR3 nucleotides: TGTGCCAGCAGCTTGCCGACAGGAAACACCGGGGAGCTGTTTTTT. The variable domain in full, with the rest retrieved from reference TRBV7-8 and TRBJ2-2, is GAGVSQSPRYKVAKRGQDVALRCDPISGHVSLFWYQQALGQGPEFLTYFQNEAQLDKSGLPSDRFFAERPEGSVSTLKIQRTQQEDSAVYLCASSLPTGNTGELFFGEGSRLTVL.

This clone is a singleton in its sample. V gene TRBV28 combines with J gene TRBJ2-5; perhaps TRBD2 as D (5 bases). Germline V CDR1 and CDR2: MDHEN, SYDVKM. The CDR3 runs 14 residues. V was pared by 3 bases and J by 2 bases, with 10 bases between. The DNA of the CDR3 is TGTGCCAGCAGTTTTATAGCGATTCAAGAGACCCAGTACTTC. Protein: CASSFIAIQETQYF.

The V gene is TRBV6-4, the J gene TRBJ2-7; a possible D gene is TRBD1 (9 bases). The CDR3 sequence is 16 residues long. Trimming stripped 8 bases from V and 6 bases from J, with 26 bases between. Germline values: CDR1 MRHNA, CDR2 SNTAGT. In DNA form, the CDR3 reads TGTGCCAGCCTCTTCGGGGGGGGGACAGGGAGGTTCGAGCAGTACTTC. Translation gives CASLFGGGTGRFEQYF.

The genes are TRBV9 and TRBJ1-2; 9 nucleotides align to TRBD1. From germline, CDR1 is SGDLS and CDR2 YYNGEE. J gave up 6 bases and V 3 bases, and 3 bases lay outside the gene matches. The CDR3 sequence is 13 residues long. The DNA of the CDR3 is TGTGCCAGCAGCGCCGGACAGGGGAATGGCTACACCTTC. It yields the protein CASSAGQGNGYTF.

V gene TRBV28 combines with J gene TRBJ2-4; D is unclear. This CDR3 region has 13 residues. Germline V gene data show CDR1 as MDHEN and CDR2 as SYDVKM. Trimming shortened V by 8 bases and J by 1 base, and 9 bases separated the two germline ends. This CDR3 reads CASLTPAKNIQYF. The DNA for the CDR3 is TGTGCCAGCCTTACTCCGGCCAAAAACATTCAGTACTTC. The full variable domain, its missing parts supplied by reference TRBV28 and TRBJ2-4, is DVKVTQSSRYLVKRTGEKVFLECVQDMDHENMFWYRQDPGLGLRLIYFSYDVKMKEKGDIPEGYSVSREKKERFSLILESASTNQTSMYLCASLTPAKNIQYFGAGTRLSVL.

The chain joins TRBV6-1 to TRBJ2-1; 9 bases fit TRBD1. Looked up from germline, CDR1 is MNHNS and CDR2 is SASEGT. The CDR3 totals 14 residues. Germline trimming cut 0 bases from V and 16 bases from J; bases unmatched to any gene: 10. CDR3 residues: CASSEAATGQGKFF. Here the CDR3 DNA reads TGTGCCAGCAGTGAAGCTGCGACGGGACAGGGTAAATTCTTC.

The V gene is TRBV7-6, the J gene TRBJ1-3; D may be TRBD1 (6 bases). Germline CDR1 and CDR2: SGHVS and FNYEAQ. The CDR3 spans 18 residues. The V gene lost 0 bases and the J gene lost 2 bases, with 17 bases spanning the gap. The CDR3 coding sequence is TGTGCCAGCAGCTTAGCGGGGGCAGGTGGGGCGACTGGAAACACCATATATTTT. This translates into CASSLAGAGGATGNTIYF.

The chain couples TRBV27 to TRBJ2-7; D might be TRBD2 (7 bases). V was shortened by 5 bases and J by 2 bases, with 13 bases between the two germline ends. The CDR3 extends over 14 amino acids. Per the germline V gene, CDR1 is MNHEY and CDR2 is SMNVEV (reference sequence). The CDR3 sequence: CASSTRGGPYEQYF. The CDR3 DNA reads as TGTGCCAGCAGTACAAGGGGGGGGCCCTACGAGCAGTACTTC.

The chain couples TRBV6-7 to TRBJ2-3, with 11 nucleotides matching TRBD1. TRBV6-7 is recorded as an ORF, its role being uncertain. V was pared by 2 bases and J by 3 bases, with 10 bases of the junction left unmatched. The CDR3 is 18 residues long. The CDR3 region is CASSYGTGGECRTDTQYF. The CDR3 DNA reads as TGTGCCAGCAGTTACGGGACAGGGGGTGAATGCCGTACAGATACGCAGTATTTT.